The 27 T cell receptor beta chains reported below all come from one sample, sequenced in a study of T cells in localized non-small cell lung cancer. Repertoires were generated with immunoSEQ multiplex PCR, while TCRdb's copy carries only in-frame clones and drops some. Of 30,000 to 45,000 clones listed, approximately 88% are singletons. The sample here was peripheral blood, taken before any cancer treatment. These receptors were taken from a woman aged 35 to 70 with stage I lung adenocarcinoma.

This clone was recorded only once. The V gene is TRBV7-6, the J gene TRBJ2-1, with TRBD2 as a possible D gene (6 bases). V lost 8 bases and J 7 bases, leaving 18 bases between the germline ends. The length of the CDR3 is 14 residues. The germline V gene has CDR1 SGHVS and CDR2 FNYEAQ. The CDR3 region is CASGRGGSANEQFF. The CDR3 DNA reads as TGTGCCAGCGGCAGAGGAGGGAGTGCTAATGAGCAGTTCTTC.

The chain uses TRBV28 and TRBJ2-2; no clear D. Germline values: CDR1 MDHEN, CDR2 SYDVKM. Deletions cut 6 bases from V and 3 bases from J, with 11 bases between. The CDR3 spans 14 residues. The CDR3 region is CASRLMRYTGELFF. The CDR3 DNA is TGTGCCAGCAGACTGATGCGGTACACCGGGGAGCTGTTTTTT.

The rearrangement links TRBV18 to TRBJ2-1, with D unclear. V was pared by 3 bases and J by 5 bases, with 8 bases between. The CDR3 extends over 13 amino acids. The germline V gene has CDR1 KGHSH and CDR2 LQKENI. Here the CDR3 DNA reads TGTGCCAGCTCACCCGCTAGGGACAATGAGCAGTTCTTC. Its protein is CASSPARDNEQFF.

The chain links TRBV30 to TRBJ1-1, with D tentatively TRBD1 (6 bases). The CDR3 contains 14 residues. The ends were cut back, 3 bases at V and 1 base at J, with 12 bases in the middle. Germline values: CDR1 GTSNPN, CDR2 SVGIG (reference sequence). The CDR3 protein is CAWRKPDRNTEAFF. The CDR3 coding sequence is TGTGCCTGGAGGAAGCCGGACAGGAACACTGAAGCTTTCTTT.

The CDR3 nucleotides read TGTGCCACCAGCAGAGATAGGGACGGGGCTTCCTACGAGCAGTACTTC. The encoded protein is CATSRDRDGASYEQYF. The chain carries TRBV15 and TRBJ2-7; D may be TRBD1 or TRBD2 (5 bases each). The CDR3 has 16 amino acids. Germline V gene lookup returns CDR1 LNHNV and CDR2 YYDKDF (reference sequence). Trimming left V 0 bases short and J 1 base short, with 13 bases between.

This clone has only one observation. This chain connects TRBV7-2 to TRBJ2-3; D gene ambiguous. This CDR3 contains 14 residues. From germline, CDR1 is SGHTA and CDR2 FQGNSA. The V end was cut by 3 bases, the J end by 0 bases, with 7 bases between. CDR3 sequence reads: CASSFGQSTDTQYF. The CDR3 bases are TGTGCCAGCAGCTTTGGGCAGAGCACAGATACGCAGTATTTT. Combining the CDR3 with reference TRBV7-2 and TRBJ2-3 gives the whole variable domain GAGVSQSPSNKVTEKGKDVELRCDPISGHTALYWYRQSLGQGLEFLIYFQGNSAPDKSGLPSDRFSAERTGGSVSTLTIQRTQQEDSAVYLCASSFGQSTDTQYFGPGTRLTVL.

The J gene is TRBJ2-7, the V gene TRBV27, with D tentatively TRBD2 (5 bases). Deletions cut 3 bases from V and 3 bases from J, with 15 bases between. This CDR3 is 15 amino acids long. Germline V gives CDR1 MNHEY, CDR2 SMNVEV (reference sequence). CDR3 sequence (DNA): TGTGCCAGCAGTTTGAGGGCGGGTACTCTCTACGAGCAGTACTTC. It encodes CASSLRAGTLYEQYF.

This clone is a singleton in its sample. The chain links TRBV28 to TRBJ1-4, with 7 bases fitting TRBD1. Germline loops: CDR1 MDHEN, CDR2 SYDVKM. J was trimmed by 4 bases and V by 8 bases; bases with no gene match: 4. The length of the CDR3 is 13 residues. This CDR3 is CASLGTDNEKLFF. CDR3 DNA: TGTGCCAGCTTAGGGACAGATAATGAAAAACTGTTTTTT.

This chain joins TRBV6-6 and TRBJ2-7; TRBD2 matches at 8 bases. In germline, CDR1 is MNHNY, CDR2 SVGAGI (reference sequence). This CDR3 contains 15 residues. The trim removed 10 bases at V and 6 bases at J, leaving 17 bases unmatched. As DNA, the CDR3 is TGTGCCACCCAGGGAGCGGGATCGGCGGGGGGCGAGCAGTACTTC. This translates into CATQGAGSAGGEQYF.

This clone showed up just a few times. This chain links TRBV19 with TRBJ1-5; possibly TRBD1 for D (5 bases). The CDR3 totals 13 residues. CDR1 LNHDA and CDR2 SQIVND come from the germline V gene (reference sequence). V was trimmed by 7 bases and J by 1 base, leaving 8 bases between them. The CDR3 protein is CASNRQSNQPQHF. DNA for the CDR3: TGTGCCAGTAACAGGCAGAGCAATCAGCCCCAGCATTTT. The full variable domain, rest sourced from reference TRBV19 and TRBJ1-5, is DGGITQSPKYLFRKEGQNVTLSCEQNLNHDAMYWYRQDPGQGLRLIYYSQIVNDFQKGDIAEGYSVSREKKESFPLTVTSAQKNPTAFYLCASNRQSNQPQHFGDGTRLSIL.

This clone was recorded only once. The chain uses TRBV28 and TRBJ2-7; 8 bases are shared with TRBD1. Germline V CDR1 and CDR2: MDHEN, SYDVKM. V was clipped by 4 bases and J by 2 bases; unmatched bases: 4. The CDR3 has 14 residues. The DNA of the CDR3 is TGTGCCAGCAGTTCAGGGGGCGCCGCCTACGAGCAGTACTTC. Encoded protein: CASSSGGAAYEQYF.

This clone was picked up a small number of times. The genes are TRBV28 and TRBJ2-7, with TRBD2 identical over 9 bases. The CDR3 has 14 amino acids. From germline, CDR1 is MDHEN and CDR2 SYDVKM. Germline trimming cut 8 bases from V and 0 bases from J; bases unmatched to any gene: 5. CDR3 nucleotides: TGTGCCAGCGGGGCGGGAGGGTACTCCTACGAGCAGTACTTC. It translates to CASGAGGYSYEQYF.

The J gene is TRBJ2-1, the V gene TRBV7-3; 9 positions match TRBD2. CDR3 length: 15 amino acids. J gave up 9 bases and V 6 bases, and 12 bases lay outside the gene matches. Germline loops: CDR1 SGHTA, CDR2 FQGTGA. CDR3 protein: CASRELAGEGGEQFF. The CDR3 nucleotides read TGTGCCAGCAGAGAATTAGCGGGAGAAGGTGGTGAGCAGTTCTTC.

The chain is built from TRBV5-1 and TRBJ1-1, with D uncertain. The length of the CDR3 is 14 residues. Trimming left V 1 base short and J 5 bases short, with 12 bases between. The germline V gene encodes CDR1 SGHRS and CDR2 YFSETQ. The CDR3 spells CASSLLGVSTEAFF. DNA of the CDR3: TGCGCCAGCAGCTTGCTCGGGGTGAGTACTGAAGCTTTCTTT.

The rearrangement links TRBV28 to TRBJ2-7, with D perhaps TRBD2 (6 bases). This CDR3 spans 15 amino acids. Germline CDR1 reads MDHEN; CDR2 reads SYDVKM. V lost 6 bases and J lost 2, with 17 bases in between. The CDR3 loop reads CASSPLMASAYEQYF. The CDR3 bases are TGTGCCAGCAGCCCTCTAATGGCTAGCGCCTACGAGCAGTACTTC.

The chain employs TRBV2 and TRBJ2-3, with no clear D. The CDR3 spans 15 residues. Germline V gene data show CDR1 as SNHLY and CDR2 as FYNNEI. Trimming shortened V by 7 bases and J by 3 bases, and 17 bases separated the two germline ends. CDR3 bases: TGTGCCAGCACCGAAACTCTGGTAGAAACAGATACGCAGTATTTT. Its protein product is CASTETLVETDTQYF.

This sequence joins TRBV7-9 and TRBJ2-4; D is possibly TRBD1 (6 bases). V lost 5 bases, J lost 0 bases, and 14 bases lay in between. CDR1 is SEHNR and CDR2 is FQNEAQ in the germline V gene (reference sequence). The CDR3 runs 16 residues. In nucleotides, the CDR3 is TGTGCCAGCAGCCCTGGGGGCTCACTAGCCAAAAACATTCAGTACTTC. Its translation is CASSPGGSLAKNIQYF.

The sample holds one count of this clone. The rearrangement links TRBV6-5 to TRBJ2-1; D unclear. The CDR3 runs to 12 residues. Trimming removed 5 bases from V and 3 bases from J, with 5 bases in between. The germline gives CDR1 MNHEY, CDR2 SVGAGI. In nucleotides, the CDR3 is TGTGCCAGCAGTCCTCTCTACAATGAGCAGTTCTTC. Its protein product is CASSPLYNEQFF.

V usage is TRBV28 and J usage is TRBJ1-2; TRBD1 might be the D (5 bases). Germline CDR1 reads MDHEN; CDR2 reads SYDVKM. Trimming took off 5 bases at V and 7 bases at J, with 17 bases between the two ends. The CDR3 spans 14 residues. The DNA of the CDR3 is TGTGCCAGCAGTCTTGGGGGGGTTTTTCGTGGCTACACCTTC. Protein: CASSLGGVFRGYTF.

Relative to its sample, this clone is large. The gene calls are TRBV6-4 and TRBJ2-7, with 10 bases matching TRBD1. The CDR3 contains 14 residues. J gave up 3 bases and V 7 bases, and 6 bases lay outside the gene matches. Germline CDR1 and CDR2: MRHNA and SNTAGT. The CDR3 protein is CASIRDRGHYEQYF. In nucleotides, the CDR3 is TGTGCCAGCATCCGGGACAGGGGACACTACGAGCAGTACTTC.

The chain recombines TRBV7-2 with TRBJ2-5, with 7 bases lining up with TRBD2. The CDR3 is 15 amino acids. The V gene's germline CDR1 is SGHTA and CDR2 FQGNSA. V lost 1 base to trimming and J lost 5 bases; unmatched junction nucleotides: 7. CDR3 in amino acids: CASSLGGAGGETQYF. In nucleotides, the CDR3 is TGTGCCAGCAGCTTAGGCGGCGCCGGGGGGGAGACCCAGTACTTC.

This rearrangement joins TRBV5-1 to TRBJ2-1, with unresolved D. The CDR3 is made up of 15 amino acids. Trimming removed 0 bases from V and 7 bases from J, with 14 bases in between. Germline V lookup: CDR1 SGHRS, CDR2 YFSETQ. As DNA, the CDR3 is TGCGCCAGCAGCTTGGACGCCCCCTTAGGGAATGAGCAGTTCTTC. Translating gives CASSLDAPLGNEQFF.

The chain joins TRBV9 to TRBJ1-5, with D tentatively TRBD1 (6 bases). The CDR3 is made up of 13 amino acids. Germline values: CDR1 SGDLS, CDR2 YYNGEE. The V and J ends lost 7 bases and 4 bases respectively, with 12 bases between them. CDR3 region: CASAEGVNQPQHF. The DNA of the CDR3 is TGTGCCAGCGCAGAGGGGGTAAATCAGCCCCAGCATTTT. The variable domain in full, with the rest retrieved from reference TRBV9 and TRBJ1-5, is DSGVTQTPKHLITATGQRVTLRCSPRSGDLSVYWYQQSLDQGLQFLIQYYNGEERAKGNILERFSAQQFPDLHSELNLSSLELGDSALYFCASAEGVNQPQHFGDGTRLSIL.

The chain's CDR3 is CASSRGSTNEKLFF. CDR3 DNA sequence: TGTGCCAGCAGTCGGGGGTCAACTAATGAAAAACTGTTTTTT. The chain carries TRBV28 and TRBJ1-4, with D perhaps TRBD1 (5 bases). Looked up from germline, CDR1 is MDHEN and CDR2 is SYDVKM. V was cut by 5 bases and J by 0 bases, with 7 bases left in between. This CDR3 comprises 14 residues. Full variable domain (remainder filled in from reference TRBV28 and TRBJ1-4): DVKVTQSSRYLVKRTGEKVFLECVQDMDHENMFWYRQDPGLGLRLIYFSYDVKMKEKGDIPEGYSVSREKKERFSLILESASTNQTSMYLCASSRGSTNEKLFFGSGTQLSVL.

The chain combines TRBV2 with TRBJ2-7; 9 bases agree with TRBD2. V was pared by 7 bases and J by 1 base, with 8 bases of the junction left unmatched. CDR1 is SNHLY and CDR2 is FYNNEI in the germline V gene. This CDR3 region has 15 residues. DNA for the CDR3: TGTGCCAGCACCATTAGCGGGAGTGGGTCCTACGAGCAGTACTTC. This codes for CASTISGSGSYEQYF.

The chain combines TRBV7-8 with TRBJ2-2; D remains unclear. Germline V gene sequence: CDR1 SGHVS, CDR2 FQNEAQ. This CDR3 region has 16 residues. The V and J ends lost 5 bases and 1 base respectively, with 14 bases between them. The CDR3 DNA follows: TGTGCCAGCAGCACTGATACCCCGTTGAACACCGGGGAGCTGTTTTTT. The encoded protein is CASSTDTPLNTGELFF.

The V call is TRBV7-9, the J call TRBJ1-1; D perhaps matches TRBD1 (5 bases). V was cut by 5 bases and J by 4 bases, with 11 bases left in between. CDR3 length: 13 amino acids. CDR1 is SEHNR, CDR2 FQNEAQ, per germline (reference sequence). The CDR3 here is CASSLNGGTEAFF. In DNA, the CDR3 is TGTGCCAGCAGCCTCAATGGGGGCACTGAAGCTTTCTTT.